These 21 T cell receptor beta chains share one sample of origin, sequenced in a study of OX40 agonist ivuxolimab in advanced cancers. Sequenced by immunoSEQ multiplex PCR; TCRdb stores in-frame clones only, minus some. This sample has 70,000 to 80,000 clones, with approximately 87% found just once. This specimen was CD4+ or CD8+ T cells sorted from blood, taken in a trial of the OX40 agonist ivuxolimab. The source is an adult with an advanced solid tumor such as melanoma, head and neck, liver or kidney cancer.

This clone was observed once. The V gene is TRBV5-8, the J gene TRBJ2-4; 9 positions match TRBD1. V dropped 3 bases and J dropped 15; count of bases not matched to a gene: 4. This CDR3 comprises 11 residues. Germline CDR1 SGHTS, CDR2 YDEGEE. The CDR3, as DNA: TGTGCCAGCAGCTATGGACAGGGGTGGTACTTC. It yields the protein CASSYGQGWYF.

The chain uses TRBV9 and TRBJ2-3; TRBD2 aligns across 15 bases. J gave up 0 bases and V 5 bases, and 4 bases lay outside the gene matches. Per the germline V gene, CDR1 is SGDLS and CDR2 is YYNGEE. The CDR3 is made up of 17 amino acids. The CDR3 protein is CASSPGLAGGSTDTQYF. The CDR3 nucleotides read TGTGCCAGCAGTCCGGGACTAGCGGGAGGCAGCACAGATACGCAGTATTTT.

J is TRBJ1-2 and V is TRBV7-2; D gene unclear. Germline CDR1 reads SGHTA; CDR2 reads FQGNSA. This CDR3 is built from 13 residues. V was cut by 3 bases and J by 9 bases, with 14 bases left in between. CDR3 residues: CASSFEPFGSYTF. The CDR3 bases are TGTGCCAGCAGCTTCGAACCTTTCGGGAGCTACACCTTC.

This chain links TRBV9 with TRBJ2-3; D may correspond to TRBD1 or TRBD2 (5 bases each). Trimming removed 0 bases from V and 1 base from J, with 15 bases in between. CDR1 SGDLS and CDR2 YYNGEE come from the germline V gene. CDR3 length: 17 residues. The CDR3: CASSVGDGGLGTDTQYF. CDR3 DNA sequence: TGTGCCAGCAGCGTAGGGGACGGCGGGCTGGGCACAGATACGCAGTATTTT.

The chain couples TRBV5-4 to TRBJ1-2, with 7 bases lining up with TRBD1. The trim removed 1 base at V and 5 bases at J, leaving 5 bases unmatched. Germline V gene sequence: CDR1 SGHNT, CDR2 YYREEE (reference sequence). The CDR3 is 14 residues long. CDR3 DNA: TGTGCCAGCAGCTTGTTGGGACAGCAGTATGGCTACACCTTC. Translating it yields CASSLLGQQYGYTF.

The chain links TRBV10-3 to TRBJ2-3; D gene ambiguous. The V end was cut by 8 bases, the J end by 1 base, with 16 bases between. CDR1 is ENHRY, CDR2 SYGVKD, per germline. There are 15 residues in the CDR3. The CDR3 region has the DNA TGTGCCATCTCCTCGGTAGTGGGCGGCACAGATACGCAGTATTTT. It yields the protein CAISSVVGGTDTQYF.

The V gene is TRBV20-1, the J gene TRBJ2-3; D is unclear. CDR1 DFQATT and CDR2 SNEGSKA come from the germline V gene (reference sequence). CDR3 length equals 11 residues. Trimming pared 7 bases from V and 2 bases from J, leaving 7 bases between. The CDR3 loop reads CSVKSTDTQYF. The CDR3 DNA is TGCAGTGTCAAGTCCACAGATACGCAGTATTTT.

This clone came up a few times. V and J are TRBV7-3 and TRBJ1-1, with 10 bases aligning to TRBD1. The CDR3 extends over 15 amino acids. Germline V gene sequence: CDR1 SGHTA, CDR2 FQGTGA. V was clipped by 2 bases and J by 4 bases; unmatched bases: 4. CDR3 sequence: CASSLAGTGATEAFF. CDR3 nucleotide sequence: TGTGCCAGCAGCTTAGCCGGGACAGGGGCCACTGAAGCTTTCTTT.

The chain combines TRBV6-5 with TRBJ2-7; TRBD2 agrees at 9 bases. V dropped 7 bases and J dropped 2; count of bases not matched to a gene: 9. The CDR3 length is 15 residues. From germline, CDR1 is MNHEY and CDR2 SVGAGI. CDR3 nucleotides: TGTGCCAGCACCCTAGGAGTAGCGGGAGCCTACGAGCAGTACTTC. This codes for CASTLGVAGAYEQYF.

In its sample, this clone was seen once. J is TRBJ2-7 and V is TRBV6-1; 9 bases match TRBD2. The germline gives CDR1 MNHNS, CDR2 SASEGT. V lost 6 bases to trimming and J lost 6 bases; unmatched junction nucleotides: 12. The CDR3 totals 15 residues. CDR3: CASSLREGLAIEQYF. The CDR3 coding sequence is TGTGCCAGCAGCCTCCGGGAGGGACTAGCTATCGAGCAGTACTTC.

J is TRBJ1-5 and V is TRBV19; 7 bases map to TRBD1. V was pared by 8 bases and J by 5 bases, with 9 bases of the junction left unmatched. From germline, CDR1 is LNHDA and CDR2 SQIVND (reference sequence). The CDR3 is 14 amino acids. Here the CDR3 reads CASCSGQSDQPQHF. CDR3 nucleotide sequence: TGTGCCAGTTGTTCGGGACAGAGCGATCAGCCCCAGCATTTT.

The CDR3 spells CASSSKGLATAQDTANEQYF. The CDR3 region has the DNA TGCGCCAGCAGCTCGAAAGGACTCGCGACAGCACAGGATACGGCTAACGAGCAGTACTTC. The chain has TRBV5-1 and TRBJ2-7; possibly TRBD1 or TRBD2 for D (5 bases each). The germline gives CDR1 SGHRS, CDR2 YFSETQ. This CDR3 comprises 20 residues. Trimming left V 3 bases short and J 5 bases short, with 33 bases between.

CDR3 in DNA: TGCGCCAGCAGCTTGGTTCCAGGGAGCTCCTACGAGCAGTACTTC. It encodes CASSLVPGSSYEQYF. The chain links TRBV5-1 to TRBJ2-7; either TRBD1 or TRBD2 may supply D (5 bases each). Trimming left V 0 bases short and J 0 bases short, with 10 bases between. The germline V gene has CDR1 SGHRS and CDR2 YFSETQ. The CDR3 has 15 residues.

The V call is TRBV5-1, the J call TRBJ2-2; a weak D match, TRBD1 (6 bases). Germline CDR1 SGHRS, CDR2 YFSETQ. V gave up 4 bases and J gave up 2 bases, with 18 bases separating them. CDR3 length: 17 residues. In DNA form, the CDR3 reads TGCGCCAGCAGCCCCCAAGGGGGAGCATTCAACACCGGGGAGCTGTTTTTT. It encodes CASSPQGGAFNTGELFF.

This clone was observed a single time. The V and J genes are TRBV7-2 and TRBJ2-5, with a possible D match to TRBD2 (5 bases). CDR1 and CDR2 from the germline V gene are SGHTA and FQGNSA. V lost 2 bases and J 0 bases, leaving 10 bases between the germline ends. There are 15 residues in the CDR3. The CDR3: CASSLNGLDQETQYF. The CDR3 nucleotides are TGTGCCAGCAGCTTAAACGGACTGGACCAAGAGACCCAGTACTTC.

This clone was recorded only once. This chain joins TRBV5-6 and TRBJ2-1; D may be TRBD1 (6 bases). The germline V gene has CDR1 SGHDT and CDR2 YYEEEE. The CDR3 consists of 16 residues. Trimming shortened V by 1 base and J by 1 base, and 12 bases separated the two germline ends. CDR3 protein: CASSLRTDTSYNEQFF. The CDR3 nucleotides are TGTGCCAGCAGCTTGAGGACAGACACTTCCTACAATGAGCAGTTCTTC.

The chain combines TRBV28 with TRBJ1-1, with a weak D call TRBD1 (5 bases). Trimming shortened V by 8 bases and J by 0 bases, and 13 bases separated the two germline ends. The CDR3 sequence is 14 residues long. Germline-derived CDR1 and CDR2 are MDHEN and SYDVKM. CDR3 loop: CASLGTVMNTEAFF. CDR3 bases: TGTGCCAGCCTAGGGACGGTGATGAACACTGAAGCTTTCTTT.

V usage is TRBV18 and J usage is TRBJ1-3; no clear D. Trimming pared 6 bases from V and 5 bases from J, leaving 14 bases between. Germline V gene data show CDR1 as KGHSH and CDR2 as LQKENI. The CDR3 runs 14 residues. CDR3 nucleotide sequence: TGTGCCAGCTCTCCGGGATCGACCCGAAACACCATATATTTT. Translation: CASSPGSTRNTIYF.

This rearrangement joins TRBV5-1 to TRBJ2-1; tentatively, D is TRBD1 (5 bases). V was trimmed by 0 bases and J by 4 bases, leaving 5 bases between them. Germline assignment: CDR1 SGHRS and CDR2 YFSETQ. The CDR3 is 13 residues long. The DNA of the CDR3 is TGCGCCAGCAGCTTGGGGACATACAATGAGCAGTTCTTC. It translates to CASSLGTYNEQFF.

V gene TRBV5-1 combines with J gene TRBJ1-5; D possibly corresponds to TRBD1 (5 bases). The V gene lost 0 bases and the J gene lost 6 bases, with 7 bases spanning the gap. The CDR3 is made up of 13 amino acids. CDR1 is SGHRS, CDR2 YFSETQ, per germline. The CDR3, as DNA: TGCGCCAGCAGCTTGGGAGGGGTTCAGCCCCAGCATTTT. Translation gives CASSLGGVQPQHF. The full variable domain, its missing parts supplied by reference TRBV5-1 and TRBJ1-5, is KAGVTQTPRYLIKTRGQQVTLSCSPISGHRSVSWYQQTPGQGLQFLFEYFSETQRNKGNFPGRFSGRQFSNSRSEMNVSTLELGDSALYLCASSLGGVQPQHFGDGTRLSIL.

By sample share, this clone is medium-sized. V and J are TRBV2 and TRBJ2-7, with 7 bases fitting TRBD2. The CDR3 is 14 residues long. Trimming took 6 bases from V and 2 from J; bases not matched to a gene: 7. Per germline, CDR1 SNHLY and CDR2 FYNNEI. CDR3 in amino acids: CASSPASGTYEQYF. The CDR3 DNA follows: TGTGCCAGCAGCCCCGCTAGCGGTACCTACGAGCAGTACTTC.